This T cell receptor beta chain was obtained from a study of T cell repertoires in cytomegalovirus infection. Across the whole study: Public TCR beta signatures marked donors with CMV infection and the matching HLA.

Germline CDR1 is SQVTM and CDR2 is ANQGSEA. V lost 4 bases and J 7 bases, leaving 16 bases between the germline ends. The CDR3 spans 13 residues. This clonotype was counted at least ten times. Its antigen is not known. Study observations and caveats: Predominance within the ex vivo response was attributable to HLA-C-restricted CMV-specific TCR beta clonotypes.

MiXCR, applied by TCRdb to the reads, yields one record per CDR3 protein. The sample has about 310,000 distinct CDR3 sequences; approximately 10% are singletons. The chain employs TRBV29-1 and TRBJ1-2, with D hard to call. The sequenced sample was PBMCs. This receptor was obtained from a human donor in good health (CMV status not recorded). Some clones in this sample may be carry-over from other donors' samples. CDR3: CSVVPGSGVGYTF. The CDR3 nucleotides are TGCAGCGTTGTTCCAGGATCTGGTGTTGGCTACACCTTC.